This record covers a single T cell receptor beta chain. Produced via immunoSEQ multiplex PCR; TCRdb's table is partial and in-frame only. The sample lists hundreds of thousands of clones, approximately 90% occurring once. The data were obtained in a study of blood T cell repertoires in COVID-19. The recovered donors of Cohort 3 showed two negative PCRs, clearance, or symptom resolution. CDR3 length: 15 amino acids. CDR1 and CDR2 (germline): SGHDT, YYEEEE. V lost 3 bases, J lost 0 bases, and 10 bases lay in between. What was sequenced was PBMCs or T cells enriched from blood (not recorded which). The chain employs TRBV5-6 and TRBJ1-3; D unresolved. The TCR sequence derives from a young man who had recovered from COVID-19. Written as DNA, the CDR3 is TGTGCCAGCAGCTCAACGACATTCTCTGGAAACACCATATATTTT. It translates to CASSSTTFSGNTIYF. The complete variable domain, with remaining parts taken from reference TRBV5-6 and TRBJ1-3, reads DAGVTQSPTHLIKTRGQQVTLRCSPKSGHDTVSWYQQALGQGPQFIFQYYEEEERQRGNFPDRFSGHQFPNYSSELNVNALLLGDSALYLCASSSTTFSGNTIYFGEGSWLTVV.